Below are 7 T cell receptor beta chains sequenced from a single sample in a study of CD4 T cells in relation to SARS-CoV-2 and coronaviruses. Unexposed donor CD4+ T cells date from about 2011-2018, before the COVID-19 pandemic. CD4+ T cells were isolated from the cells after about nine days of culture. The protocol was immunoSEQ multiplex PCR, while the TCRdb copy is restricted to in-frame clones and leaves out a portion. The table includes approximately 21,000 clones, more than 60% detected once. The antigens of these receptors remain unknown. The sequenced sample was CD4+ T cells from PBMCs, cultured in vitro. Every receptor here comes from a human donor in good health.

This clone occurred once. The chain uses TRBV5-1 and TRBJ1-5; TRBD1 agrees at 8 bases. Germline V gives CDR1 SGHRS, CDR2 YFSETQ. CDR3 length: 14 residues. The junction had 3 bases not matched to a gene; V was cut back by 2 bases and J by 5 bases. The CDR3 region is CASSLTGGDQPQHF. CDR3 DNA sequence: TGCGCCAGCAGCTTAACAGGGGGTGATCAGCCCCAGCATTTT.

The rearrangement uses TRBV18 and TRBJ2-5, with TRBD1 identical over 9 bases. Trimming removed 0 bases from V and 2 bases from J; junction bases left unmatched: 7. CDR3 length: 17 amino acids. The germline V gene encodes CDR1 KGHSH and CDR2 LQKENI. CDR3 loop: CASSPPSTGGRQETQYF. The CDR3 region has the DNA TGTGCCAGCTCACCACCATCCACAGGGGGCCGGCAAGAGACCCAGTACTTC. Filled out from reference TRBV18 and TRBJ2-5, the complete variable domain reads NAGVMQNPRHLVRRRGQEARLRCSPMKGHSHVYWYRQLPEEGLKFMVYLQKENIIDESGMPKERFSAEFPKEGPSILRIQQVVRGDSAAYFCASSPPSTGGRQETQYFGPGTRLLVL.

This clone was seen a single time. V usage is TRBV18 and J usage is TRBJ1-3; 9 bases are shared with TRBD1. The CDR3 has 15 amino acids. With V trimmed by 6 bases and J by 5 bases, 8 bases remained unmatched. The germline V gene has CDR1 KGHSH and CDR2 LQKENI. For the CDR3, the DNA is TGTGCCAGCTCGTCAGACACAGGGGGCCGAAACACCATATATTTT. Translating gives CASSSDTGGRNTIYF.

This chain connects TRBV18 to TRBJ1-1; D ambiguous. The CDR3 totals 14 residues. Deletions cut 3 bases from V and 3 bases from J, with 11 bases between. Germline V CDR1 and CDR2: KGHSH, LQKENI. The CDR3 DNA reads TGTGCCAGCTCACCGGGTGTCGGGGACACTGAAGCTTTCTTT. Protein product: CASSPGVGDTEAFF.

This clone was seen only a few times. This chain connects TRBV6-5 to TRBJ2-2; TRBD1 matches at 11 bases. CDR1 and CDR2 from the germline V gene are MNHEY and SVGAGI. After removal of 10 bases from V and 3 bases from J, the junction contained 4 bases not matched to a gene. The CDR3 sequence is 14 residues long. For the CDR3, the DNA is TGTGCCACCCGGACAGGGGGCGACACCGGGGAGCTGTTTTTT. This sequence encodes CATRTGGDTGELFF.

The rearrangement joins TRBV19 to TRBJ1-5; 7 nucleotides agree with TRBD1. Germline values: CDR1 LNHDA, CDR2 SQIVND (reference sequence). The CDR3 has 17 residues. V lost 4 bases to trimming and J lost 3 bases; unmatched junction nucleotides: 12. CDR3 in DNA: TGTGCCAGTAGTACCCGATCTGGGACAGTTCCCAATCAGCCCCAGCATTTT. Its protein product is CASSTRSGTVPNQPQHF.

The chain recombines TRBV18 with TRBJ2-1; maybe TRBD2 (7 bases). Per the germline V gene, CDR1 is KGHSH and CDR2 is LQKENI. This CDR3 is 14 amino acids long. Deletions cut 5 bases from V and 9 bases from J, with 17 bases between. In DNA, the CDR3 is TGTGCCAGCTCAGGCGGGGGCGGTATCACTGAGCAGTTCTTC. It yields the protein CASSGGGGITEQFF.